Reported below is one T cell receptor (beta chain). Its antigen is still unknown. The sample comes from a study of cytomegalovirus exposure and HLA in healthy donors. Overall study results and limits: The study recorded 164 TCR beta chains that were cytomegalovirus-associated.

V shed 0 bases and J 3 bases; nucleotides not matched to a gene: 6. CDR3 length equals 15 residues. In germline, CDR1 is SGHRS, CDR2 YFSETQ. Only in-frame clones appear in the TCRdb table, and some are missing; sequencing was by immunoSEQ multiplex PCR. Of some 190,000 clones detected, about 82% appear once; the ten largest clones hold more than 1.2%. Sequenced material: PBMCs. This clonotype was sampled from a woman aged 18-35 years in good health and CMV-seronegative. V usage is TRBV5-1 and J usage is TRBJ2-7; 7 nucleotides match TRBD1. This CDR3 reads CASSLAGTVRYEQYF. CDR3 DNA sequence: TGCGCCAGCAGCTTGGCCGGGACAGTTCGCTACGAGCAGTACTTC.